The rows below give T cell receptor beta chains drawn from one sample of a study of CD8+ T cells in alopecia areata. This table comes from immunoSEQ multiplex PCR, and its TCRdb copy is limited to in-frame clones, with some not included. The repertoire holds 9,500 to 15,000 clones, with 50% to 65% as singletons. Sequencing input: skin. The origin of the receptors is a human donor with alopecia areata. CDR3s leave out the opening cysteine and the closing phenylalanine or tryptophan.

>TRBJ2-5|TRBV7-2
ASSKLSGTVRTTQY
>TRBJ1-1|TRBV29-1
SVDKGDLNTEAF
>TRBJ2-5|TRBV5-6
ASSLGQLGYQETQY
>TRBJ2-3|TRBV15
ATSREGRQSVTQY
>TRBJ2-1|TRBV10-3
AISEHDRGDEQF
>TRBJ1-6|TRBV6-5
ASSWPGRRASPLH
>TRBJ2-5|TRBV5-1
ASSLVPSGVQETQY
>TRBJ2-1|TRBV29-1
SVAAAGTKQF
>TRBJ2-1|TRBV5-3
ASRRGYRDNEQF
>TRBJ2-7|TRBV7-8
ASSLVATYEQY
>TRBJ2-7|TRBV5-6
ASSSPWWGQGSYEQY
>TRBJ1-5|TRBV7-3
ASSLTLNQPQH
>TRBJ2-2|TRBV30
AWNQMRESGELF
>TRBJ2-3|TRBV6-1
ASSGRIGLAGSTDTQY
>TRBJ2-2|TRBV7-2
ASSRGQGTGELF
>TRBJ2-7|TRBV28
ASSLGNSYEQY
>TRBJ2-7|TRBV13
ASSPTTGGSYEQY
>TRBJ2-1|TRBV19
ASSIRSNEQF
>TRBJ2-5|TRBV7-8
ASSDGRDQETQY
>TRBJ2-7|TRBV23-1
ASRLVGTGGYEQY
>TRBJ2-4|TRBV7-8
ASSLAPSGQNIQY